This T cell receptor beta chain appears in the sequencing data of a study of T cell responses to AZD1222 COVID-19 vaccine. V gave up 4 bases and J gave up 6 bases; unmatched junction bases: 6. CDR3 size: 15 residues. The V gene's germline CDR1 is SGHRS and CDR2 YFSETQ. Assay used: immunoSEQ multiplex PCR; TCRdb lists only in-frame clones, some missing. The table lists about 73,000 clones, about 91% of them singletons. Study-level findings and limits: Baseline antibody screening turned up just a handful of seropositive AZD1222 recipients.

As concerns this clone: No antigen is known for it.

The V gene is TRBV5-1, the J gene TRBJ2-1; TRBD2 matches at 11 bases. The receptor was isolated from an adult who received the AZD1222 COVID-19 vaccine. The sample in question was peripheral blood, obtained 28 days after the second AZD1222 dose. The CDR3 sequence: CASSTLAGGLNEQFF. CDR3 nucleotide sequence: TGCGCCAGCAGCACCCTAGCGGGGGGCCTCAATGAGCAGTTCTTC. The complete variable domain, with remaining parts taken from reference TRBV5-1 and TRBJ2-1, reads KAGVTQTPRYLIKTRGQQVTLSCSPISGHRSVSWYQQTPGQGLQFLFEYFSETQRNKGNFPGRFSGRQFSNSRSEMNVSTLELGDSALYLCASSTLAGGLNEQFFGPGTRLTVL.